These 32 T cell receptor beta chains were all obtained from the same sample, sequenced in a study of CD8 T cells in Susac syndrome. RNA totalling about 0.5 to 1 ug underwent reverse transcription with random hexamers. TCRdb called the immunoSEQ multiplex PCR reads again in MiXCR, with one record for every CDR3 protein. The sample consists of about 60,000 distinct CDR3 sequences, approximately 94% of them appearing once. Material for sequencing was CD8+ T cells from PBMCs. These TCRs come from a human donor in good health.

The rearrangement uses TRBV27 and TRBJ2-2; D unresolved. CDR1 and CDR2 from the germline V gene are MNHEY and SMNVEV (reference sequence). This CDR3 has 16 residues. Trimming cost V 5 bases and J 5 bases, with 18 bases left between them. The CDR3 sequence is CASSVNRGVPTGELFF. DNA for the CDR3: TGTGCCAGCAGTGTGAACCGAGGCGTTCCAACCGGGGAGCTGTTTTTT.

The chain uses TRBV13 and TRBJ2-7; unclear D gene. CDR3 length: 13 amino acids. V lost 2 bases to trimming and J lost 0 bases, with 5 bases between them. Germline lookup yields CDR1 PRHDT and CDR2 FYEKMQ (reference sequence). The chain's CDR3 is CASSLSSSYEQYF. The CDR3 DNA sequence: TGTGCCAGCAGCTTATCGAGCTCCTACGAGCAGTACTTC.

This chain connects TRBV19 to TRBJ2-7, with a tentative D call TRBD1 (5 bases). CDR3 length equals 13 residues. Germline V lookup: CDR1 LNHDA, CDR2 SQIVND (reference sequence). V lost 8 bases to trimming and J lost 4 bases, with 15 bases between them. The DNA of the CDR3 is TGTGCCAGTTCGGCAGGGCAGGATTACGAGCAGTACTTC. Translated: CASSAGQDYEQYF.

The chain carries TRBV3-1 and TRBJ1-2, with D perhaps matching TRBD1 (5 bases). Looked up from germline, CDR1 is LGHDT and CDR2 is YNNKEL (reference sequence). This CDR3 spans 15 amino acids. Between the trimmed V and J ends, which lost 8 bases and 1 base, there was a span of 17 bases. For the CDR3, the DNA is TGTGCCAGCGGGACGCAGAGGGAAGGTAACTATGGCTACACCTTC. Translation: CASGTQREGNYGYTF.

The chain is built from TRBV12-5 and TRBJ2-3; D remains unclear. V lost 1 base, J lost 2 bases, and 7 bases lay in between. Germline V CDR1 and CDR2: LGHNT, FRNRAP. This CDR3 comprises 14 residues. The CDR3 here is CASGLGQTTDTQYF. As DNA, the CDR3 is TGTGCTAGTGGTTTGGGACAAACCACAGATACGCAGTATTTT.

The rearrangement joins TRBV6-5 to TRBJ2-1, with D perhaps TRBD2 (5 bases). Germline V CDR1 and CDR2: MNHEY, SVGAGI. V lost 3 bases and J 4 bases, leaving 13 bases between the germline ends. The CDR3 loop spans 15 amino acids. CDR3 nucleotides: TGTGCCAGCAGTTATGGCGTAGCGAGGTACAATGAGCAGTTCTTC. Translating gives CASSYGVARYNEQFF.

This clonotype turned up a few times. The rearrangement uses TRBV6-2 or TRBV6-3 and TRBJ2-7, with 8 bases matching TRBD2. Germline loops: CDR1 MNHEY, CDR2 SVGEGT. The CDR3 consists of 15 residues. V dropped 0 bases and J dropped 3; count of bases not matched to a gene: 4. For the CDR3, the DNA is TGTGCCAGCAGTTACTCCCGACGGGGGGGCTACGAGCAGTACTTC. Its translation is CASSYSRRGGYEQYF.

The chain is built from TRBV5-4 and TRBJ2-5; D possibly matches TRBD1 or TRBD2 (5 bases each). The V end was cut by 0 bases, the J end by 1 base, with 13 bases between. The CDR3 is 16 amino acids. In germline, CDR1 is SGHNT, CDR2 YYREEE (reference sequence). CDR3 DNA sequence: TGTGCCAGCAGCTTGGTCCCCGGGGACGGCCAAGAGACCCAGTACTTC. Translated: CASSLVPGDGQETQYF.

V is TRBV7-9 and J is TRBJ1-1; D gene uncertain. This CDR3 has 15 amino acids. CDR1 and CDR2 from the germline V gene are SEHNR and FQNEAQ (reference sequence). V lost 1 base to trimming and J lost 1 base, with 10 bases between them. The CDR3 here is CASSLGTFRNTEAFF. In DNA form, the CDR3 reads TGTGCCAGCAGCTTAGGTACCTTTAGGAACACTGAAGCTTTCTTT.

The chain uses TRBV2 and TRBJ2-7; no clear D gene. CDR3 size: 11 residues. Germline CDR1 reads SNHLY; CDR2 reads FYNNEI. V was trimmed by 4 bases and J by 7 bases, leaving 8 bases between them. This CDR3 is CASSVSVEQYF. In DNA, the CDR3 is TGTGCCAGCAGTGTCTCCGTGGAGCAGTACTTC. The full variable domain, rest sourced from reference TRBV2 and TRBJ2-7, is EPEVTQTPSHQVTQMGQEVILRCVPISNHLYFYWYRQILGQKVEFLVSFYNNEISEKSEIFDDQFSVERPDGSNFTLKIRSTKLEDSAMYFCASSVSVEQYFGPGTRLTVT.

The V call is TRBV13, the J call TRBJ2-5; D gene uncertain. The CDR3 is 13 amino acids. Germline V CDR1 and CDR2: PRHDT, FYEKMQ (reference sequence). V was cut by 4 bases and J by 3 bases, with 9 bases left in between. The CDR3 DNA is TGTGCCAGCAGCTCCCAGCTAGAAGAGACCCAGTACTTC. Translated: CASSSQLEETQYF.

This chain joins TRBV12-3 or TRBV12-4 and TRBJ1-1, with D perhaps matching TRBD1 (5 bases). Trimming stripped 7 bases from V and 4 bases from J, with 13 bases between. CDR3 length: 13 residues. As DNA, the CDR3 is TGTGCCAGCACCCTGGCGGGGGGCACTGAAGCTTTCTTT. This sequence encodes CASTLAGGTEAFF.

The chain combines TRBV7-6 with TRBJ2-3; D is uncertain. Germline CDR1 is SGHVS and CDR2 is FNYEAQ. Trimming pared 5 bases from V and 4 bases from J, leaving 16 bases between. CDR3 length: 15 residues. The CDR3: CASSPTRGGADTQYF. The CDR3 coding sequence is TGTGCCAGCAGCCCCACGCGCGGTGGGGCAGATACGCAGTATTTT.

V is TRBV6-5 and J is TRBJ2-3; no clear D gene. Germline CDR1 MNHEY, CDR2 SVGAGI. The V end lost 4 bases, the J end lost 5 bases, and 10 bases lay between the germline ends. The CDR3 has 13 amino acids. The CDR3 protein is CASSFGNEDTQYF. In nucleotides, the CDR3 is TGTGCCAGCAGTTTCGGTAACGAAGATACGCAGTATTTT.

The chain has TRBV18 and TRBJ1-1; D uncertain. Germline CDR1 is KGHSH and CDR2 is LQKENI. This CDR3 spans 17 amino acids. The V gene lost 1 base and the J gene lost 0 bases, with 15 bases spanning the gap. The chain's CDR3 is CASSPLTQNDMNTEAFF. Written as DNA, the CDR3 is TGTGCCAGCTCACCACTAACACAGAATGACATGAACACTGAAGCTTTCTTT.

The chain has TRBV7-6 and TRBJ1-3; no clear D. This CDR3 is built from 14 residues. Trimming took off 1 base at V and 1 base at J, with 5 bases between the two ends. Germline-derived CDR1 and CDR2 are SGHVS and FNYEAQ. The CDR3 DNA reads TGTGCCAGCAGCTTAGTCGAATCTGGAAACACCATATATTTT. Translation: CASSLVESGNTIYF.

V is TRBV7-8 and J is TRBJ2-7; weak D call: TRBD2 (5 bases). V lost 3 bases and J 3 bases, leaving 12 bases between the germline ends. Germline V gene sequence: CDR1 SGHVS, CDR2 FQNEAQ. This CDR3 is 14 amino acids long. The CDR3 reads CASSLVGRHYEQYF. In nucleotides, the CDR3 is TGTGCCAGCAGCTTGGTAGGGAGACACTACGAGCAGTACTTC. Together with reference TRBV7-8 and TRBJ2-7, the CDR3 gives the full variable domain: GAGVSQSPRYKVAKRGQDVALRCDPISGHVSLFWYQQALGQGPEFLTYFQNEAQLDKSGLPSDRFFAERPEGSVSTLKIQRTQQEDSAVYLCASSLVGRHYEQYFGPGTRLTVT.

The DNA of the CDR3 is TGTGCCAGCAGTCCCAGCGTGGGGGCTATTTATCATGAGCAGTTCTTC. This gives the protein CASSPSVGAIYHEQFF. The chain employs TRBV27 and TRBJ2-1; maybe TRBD1 (6 bases). Trimming shortened V by 5 bases and J by 8 bases, and 22 bases separated the two germline ends. CDR1 is MNHEY and CDR2 is SMNVEV in the germline V gene (reference sequence). This CDR3 has 16 amino acids.

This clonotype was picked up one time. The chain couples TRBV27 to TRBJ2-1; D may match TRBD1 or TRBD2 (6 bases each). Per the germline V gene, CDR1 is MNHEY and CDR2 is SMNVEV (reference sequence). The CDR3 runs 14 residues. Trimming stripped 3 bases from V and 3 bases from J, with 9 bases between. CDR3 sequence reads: CASSLAGHYNEQFF. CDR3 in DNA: TGTGCCAGCAGTTTGGCGGGACACTACAATGAGCAGTTCTTC.

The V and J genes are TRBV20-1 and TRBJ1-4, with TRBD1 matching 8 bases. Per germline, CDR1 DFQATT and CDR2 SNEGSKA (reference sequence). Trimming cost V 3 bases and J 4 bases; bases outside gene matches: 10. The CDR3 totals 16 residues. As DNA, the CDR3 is TGCAGTGCTAGTTCCCAGGGGGCCAGTGTTAATGAAAAACTGTTTTTT. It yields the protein CSASSQGASVNEKLFF.

The CDR3 DNA follows: TGTGCCAGCAGCCCCTACCCAGGGGCGTGGAGCAATGAGCAGTTCTTC. Encoded protein: CASSPYPGAWSNEQFF. The chain combines TRBV7-3 with TRBJ2-1, with D perhaps matching TRBD1 (6 bases). The V end lost 5 bases, the J end lost 6 bases, and 20 bases lay between the germline ends. The CDR3 loop spans 16 amino acids. In germline, CDR1 is SGHTA, CDR2 FQGTGA. The whole variable domain, filled in from reference TRBV7-3 and TRBJ2-1, reads GAGVSQTPSNKVTEKGKYVELRCDPISGHTALYWYRQSLGQGPEFLIYFQGTGAADDSGLPNDRFFAVRPEGSVSTLKIQRTERGDSAVYLCASSPYPGAWSNEQFFGPGTRLTVL.

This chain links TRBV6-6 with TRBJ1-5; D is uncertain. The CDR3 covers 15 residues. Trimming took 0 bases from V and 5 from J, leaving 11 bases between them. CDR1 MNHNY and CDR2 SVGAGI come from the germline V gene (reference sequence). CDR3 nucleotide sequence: TGTGCCAGCAGTTACTCGCGCGGCCTCGATCAGCCCCAGCATTTT. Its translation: CASSYSRGLDQPQHF.

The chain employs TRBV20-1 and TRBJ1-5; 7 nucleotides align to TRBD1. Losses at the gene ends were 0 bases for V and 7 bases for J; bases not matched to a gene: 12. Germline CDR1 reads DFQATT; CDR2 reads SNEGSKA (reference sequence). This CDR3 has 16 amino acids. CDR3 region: CSARDVMRGRGQPQHF. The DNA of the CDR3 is TGCAGTGCTAGAGATGTAATGAGGGGGCGAGGACAGCCCCAGCATTTT.

CDR3 bases: TGTGCCTGGAACACGGGACAGGGGGCGCTTGGCTACACCTTC. The encoded protein is CAWNTGQGALGYTF. This chain joins TRBV30 and TRBJ1-2; 12 positions agree with TRBD1. The ends lost 4 bases at V and 7 bases at J; junction bases unmatched: 7. The CDR3 has 14 residues. Germline V CDR1 and CDR2: GTSNPN, SVGIG (reference sequence).

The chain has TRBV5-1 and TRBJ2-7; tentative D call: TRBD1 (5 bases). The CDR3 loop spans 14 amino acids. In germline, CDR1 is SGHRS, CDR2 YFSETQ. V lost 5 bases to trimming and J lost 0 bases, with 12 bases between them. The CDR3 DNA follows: TGCGCCAGCAGTCTATACAGGAACTCCTACGAGCAGTACTTC. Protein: CASSLYRNSYEQYF.

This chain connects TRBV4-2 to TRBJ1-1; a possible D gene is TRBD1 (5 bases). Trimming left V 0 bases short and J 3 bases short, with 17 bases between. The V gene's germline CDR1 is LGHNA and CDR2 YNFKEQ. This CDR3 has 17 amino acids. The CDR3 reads CASSQDLSRGVYTEAFF. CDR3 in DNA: TGTGCCAGCAGCCAAGATCTGAGTAGGGGTGTGTACACTGAAGCTTTCTTT.

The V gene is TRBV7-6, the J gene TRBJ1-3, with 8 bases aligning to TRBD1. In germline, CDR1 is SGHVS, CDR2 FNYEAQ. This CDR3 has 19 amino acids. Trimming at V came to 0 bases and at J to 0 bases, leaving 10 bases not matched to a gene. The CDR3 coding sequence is TGTGCCAGCAGCTTAGCGCTTAGAGACAGGGGAATCTCTGGAAACACCATATATTTT. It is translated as CASSLALRDRGISGNTIYF. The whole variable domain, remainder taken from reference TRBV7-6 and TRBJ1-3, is GAGVSQSPRYKVTKRGQDVALRCDPISGHVSLYWYRQALGQGPEFLTYFNYEAQQDKSGLPNDRFSAERPEGSISTLTIQRTEQRDSAMYRCASSLALRDRGISGNTIYFGEGSWLTVV.

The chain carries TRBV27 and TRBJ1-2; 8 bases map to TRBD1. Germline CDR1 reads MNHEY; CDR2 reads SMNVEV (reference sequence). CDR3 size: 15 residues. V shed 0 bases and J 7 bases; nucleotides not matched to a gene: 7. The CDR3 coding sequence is TGTGCCAGCAGTTTATCCCAGGGGGCGGTTTTTGGCTACACCTTC. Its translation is CASSLSQGAVFGYTF.

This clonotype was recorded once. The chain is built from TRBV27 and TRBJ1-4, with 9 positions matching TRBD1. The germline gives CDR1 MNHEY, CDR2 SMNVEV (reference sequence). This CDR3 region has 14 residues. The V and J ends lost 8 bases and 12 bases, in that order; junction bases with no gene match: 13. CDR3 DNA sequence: TGTGCCAGCGGCACCGGGACAGGGCTATTGGAACTGTTTTTT. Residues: CASGTGTGLLELFF.

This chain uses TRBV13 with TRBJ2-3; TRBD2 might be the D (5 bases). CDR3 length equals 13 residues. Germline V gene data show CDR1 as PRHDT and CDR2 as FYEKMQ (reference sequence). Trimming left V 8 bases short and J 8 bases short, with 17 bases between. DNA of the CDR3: TGTGCCAGCCGACTATCCATCGGTGGTACGCAGTATTTT. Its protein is CASRLSIGGTQYF.

The DNA for the CDR3 is TGTGCCAGCAGCGTAGGAGGAGGGGAGGGGTTGAACACTGAAGCTTTCTTT. Residues: CASSVGGGEGLNTEAFF. The rearrangement links TRBV9 to TRBJ1-1, with a possible D match to TRBD1 (5 bases). V was clipped by 0 bases and J by 0 bases, with 15 bases between them. The CDR3 has 17 residues. CDR1 is SGDLS and CDR2 is YYNGEE in the germline V gene.

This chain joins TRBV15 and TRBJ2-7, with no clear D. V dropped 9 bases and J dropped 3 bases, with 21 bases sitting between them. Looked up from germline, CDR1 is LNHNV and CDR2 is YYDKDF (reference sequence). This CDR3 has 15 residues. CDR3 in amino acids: CATQNRTSPSYEQYF. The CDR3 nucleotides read TGTGCCACGCAGAACCGGACCTCCCCGAGCTACGAGCAGTACTTC.